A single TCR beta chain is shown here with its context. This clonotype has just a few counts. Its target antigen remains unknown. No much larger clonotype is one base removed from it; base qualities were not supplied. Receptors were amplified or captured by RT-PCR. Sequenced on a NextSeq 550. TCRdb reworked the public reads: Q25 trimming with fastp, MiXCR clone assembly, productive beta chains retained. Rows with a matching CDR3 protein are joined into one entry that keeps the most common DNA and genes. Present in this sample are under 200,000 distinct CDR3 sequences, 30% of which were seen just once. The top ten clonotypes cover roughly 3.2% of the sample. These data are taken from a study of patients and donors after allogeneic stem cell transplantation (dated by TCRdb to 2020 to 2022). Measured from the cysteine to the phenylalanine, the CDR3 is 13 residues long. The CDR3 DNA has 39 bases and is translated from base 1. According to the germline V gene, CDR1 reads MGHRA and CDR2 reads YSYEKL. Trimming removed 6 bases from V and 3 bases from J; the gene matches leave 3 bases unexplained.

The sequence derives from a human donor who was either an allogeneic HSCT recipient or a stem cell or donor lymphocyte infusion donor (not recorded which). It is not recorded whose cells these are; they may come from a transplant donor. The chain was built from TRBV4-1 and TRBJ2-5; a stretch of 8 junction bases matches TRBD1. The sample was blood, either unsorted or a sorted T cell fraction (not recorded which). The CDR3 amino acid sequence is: CASRGQAEETQYF. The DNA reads TGCGCCAGCAGGGGACAGGCAGAAGAGACCCAGTACTTC.